The 9 T cell receptor beta chains presented below share a single source sample, sequenced in a study of shared clonotypes between healthy human individuals. The method was immunoSEQ multiplex PCR; TCRdb's version includes in-frame clones alone and lacks a portion of them. The sample shows millions of clones, approximately 90% of them seen only once. The sequenced sample consisted of naive CD4+ T cells sorted from blood. Subset indicated: CD45RA+ positively selected. The receptors shown here come from a man between 18 and 35 years old in good health.

The CDR3 spells CASSVGDSSLDNSPLHF. The CDR3 nucleotides read TGTGCCAGCAGCGTAGGGGACAGCTCACTTGATAATTCACCCCTCCACTTT. This chain links TRBV9 with TRBJ1-6, with 7 bases identical to TRBD1. The CDR3 runs to 17 residues. The germline V gene has CDR1 SGDLS and CDR2 YYNGEE. Trimming took 0 bases from V and 5 from J; bases not matched to a gene: 8. The full variable domain, its missing parts supplied by reference TRBV9 and TRBJ1-6, is DSGVTQTPKHLITATGQRVTLRCSPRSGDLSVYWYQQSLDQGLQFLIQYYNGEERAKGNILERFSAQQFPDLHSELNLSSLELGDSALYFCASSVGDSSLDNSPLHFGNGTRLTVT.

The rearrangement joins TRBV7-2 to TRBJ1-5; D may be TRBD1 (5 bases). Trimming took 2 bases from V and 4 from J, leaving 15 bases between them. This CDR3 comprises 16 residues. Germline V gene data show CDR1 as SGHTA and CDR2 as FQGNSA. CDR3 in DNA: TGTGCCAGCAGCTTAAGGGAGAGGGGCCCGAATCAGCCCCAGCATTTT. Protein sequence: CASSLRERGPNQPQHF.

This chain joins TRBV27 and TRBJ2-7; 8 bases match TRBD1. This CDR3 is 15 amino acids long. The germline CDR1 and CDR2 sequences are MNHEY and SMNVEV (reference sequence). The V segment lost 5 bases and the J segment 6 bases; nucleotides outside the gene matches: 12. CDR3 region: CASSLTGVLRGEQYF. CDR3 nucleotide sequence: TGTGCCAGCAGTCTGACAGGGGTATTACGGGGCGAGCAGTACTTC.

The V and J genes are TRBV5-1 and TRBJ2-7; weak D call: TRBD1 (5 bases). CDR1 is SGHRS, CDR2 YFSETQ, per germline. This CDR3 is 12 amino acids long. Trimming cost V 4 bases and J 6 bases, with 11 bases left between them. CDR3 in amino acids: CASSLTDFEQYF. The CDR3 nucleotides read TGCGCCAGCAGCCTGACAGATTTCGAGCAGTACTTC.

The sample holds a few counts of this clone. The V and J genes are TRBV10-2 and TRBJ1-1; no clear D gene. Germline V CDR1 and CDR2: WSHSY, SAAADI. V was trimmed by 0 bases and J by 11 bases, leaving 10 bases between them. The CDR3 is 12 residues long. The CDR3 sequence: CASSESVGEAFF. The CDR3 nucleotides are TGCGCCAGCAGTGAGTCGGTCGGGGAGGCTTTCTTT.

The chain uses TRBV25-1 and TRBJ2-3; D is possibly TRBD2 (6 bases). The V gene's germline CDR1 is MGHDK and CDR2 SYGVNS. The CDR3 is 13 amino acids. V gave up 6 bases and J gave up 0 bases, with 7 bases separating them. The CDR3 sequence: CASRGTSTDTQYF. The CDR3 DNA is TGTGCCAGCAGGGGGACTAGCACAGATACGCAGTATTTT.

The chain couples TRBV7-2 to TRBJ2-3; 10 bases align to TRBD2. This CDR3 has 18 amino acids. Germline values: CDR1 SGHTA, CDR2 FQGNSA. The trim removed 2 bases at V and 2 bases at J, leaving 10 bases unmatched. The CDR3: CASSLPWTSGGVTDTQYF. The CDR3 DNA sequence: TGTGCCAGCAGCTTACCTTGGACTAGCGGTGGGGTCACAGATACGCAGTATTTT.

The chain combines TRBV11-2 with TRBJ1-1, with D possibly matching TRBD1 (6 bases). There are 14 residues in the CDR3. Per germline, CDR1 SGHAT and CDR2 FQNNGV. Trimming shortened V by 3 bases and J by 5 bases, and 13 bases separated the two germline ends. The CDR3 sequence: CASSFTTGYTEAFF. The CDR3 region has the DNA TGTGCCAGCAGCTTCACCACAGGGTATACTGAAGCTTTCTTT.

This rearrangement joins TRBV5-1 to TRBJ2-1; D ambiguous. The CDR3 is made up of 13 amino acids. Germline CDR1 and CDR2: SGHRS and YFSETQ. Trimming left V 0 bases short and J 6 bases short, with 7 bases between. Written as DNA, the CDR3 is TGCGCCAGCAGCTTGGAGCAAATCAATGAGCAGTTCTTC. Translated, it gives CASSLEQINEQFF.